This T cell receptor beta chain was recorded in a study of neoadjuvant anti-PD-1 for oral cavity cancer. About the research overall: Nivolumab at 3 mg/kg was mostly given biweekly, three to four doses, pre-surgery.

Six replicates per PBMC sample, mostly from 480 ng of genomic DNA. The protocol was immunoSEQ multiplex PCR, while the TCRdb copy is restricted to in-frame clones and leaves out a portion. The sample lists more than 13,000 clones, 65% to 85% occurring once. The ends were cut back, 1 base at V and 0 bases at J, with 2 bases in the middle. Germline CDR1 is MNHEY and CDR2 is SMNVEV (reference sequence). The CDR3 runs 13 residues. The time point was: after neoadjuvant nivolumab, at surgical resection. The patients had HPV-negative, locally advanced oral cavity squamous cell carcinoma. Broader study findings: Treg/Th17 ratio rose with pretreatment blood and fell with post-treatment tumor TCRbeta clonality.

This clone was observed once. What it recognizes is unknown. V usage is TRBV27 and J usage is TRBJ2-3, with no clear D. Sequencing was performed on PBMCs, taken after nivolumab (anti-PD-1) treatment. The TCR was taken from a person aged 35-79 years with oral cavity squamous cell carcinoma. The CDR3 sequence: CASSLFSTDTQYF. Here the CDR3 DNA reads TGTGCCAGCAGTTTATTTAGCACAGATACGCAGTATTTT.